This T cell receptor beta chain emerged from a study of blood T cell repertoires in COVID-19. The CDR3 contains 15 residues. Germline CDR1 and CDR2: SNHLY and FYNNEI. J was trimmed by 5 bases and V by 7 bases; bases with no gene match: 10. The protocol was immunoSEQ multiplex PCR, while the TCRdb copy is restricted to in-frame clones and leaves out a portion. The repertoire consists of more than 90,000 clones, with around 81% occurring once and the leading ten covering 3.5% to 5%. This rearrangement joins TRBV2 to TRBJ2-3; TRBD2 agrees at 9 bases. Sequenced material: peripheral blood. The TCR sequence derives from a man aged 55 to 70 with acute or convalescent COVID-19. In nucleotides, the CDR3 is TGTGCCAGCATTAGGGAGCGGGAGGTAGGAGATACGCAGTATTTT. Encoded protein: CASIREREVGDTQYF.